These 32 T cell receptor beta chains came from one sample sequenced in a study of cytomegalovirus exposure and HLA in healthy donors. A multiplex PCR was run with 60 Vbeta primers and 13 Jbeta primers. The protocol was immunoSEQ multiplex PCR, while the TCRdb copy is restricted to in-frame clones and leaves out a portion. Of roughly 89,000 clones listed, roughly 76% were seen once; the top ten hold around 2%. Sequenced sample: PBMCs. All receptors derive from a woman aged 25 to 39 in good health and CMV-seronegative.

CDR3 DNA: TGTGCCTGGAGCTTCGGGGGCTCGGATAGCGGGAGGGCCTTCGATACGCAGTATTTT. Protein product: CAWSFGGSDSGRAFDTQYF. The chain joins TRBV30 to TRBJ2-3, with 11 nucleotides matching TRBD2. CDR1 GTSNPN and CDR2 SVGIG come from the germline V gene (reference sequence). With V trimmed by 3 bases and J by 6 bases, 20 bases remained unmatched. CDR3 length: 19 amino acids.

The chain recombines TRBV5-1 with TRBJ2-1, with TRBD1 matching over 7 bases. The V and J ends lost 0 bases and 7 bases, in that order; junction bases with no gene match: 4. The germline CDR1 and CDR2 sequences are SGHRS and YFSETQ. CDR3 length equals 14 residues. The CDR3 spells CASSLGQGLNEQFF. In nucleotides, the CDR3 is TGCGCCAGCAGCTTGGGACAGGGCTTAAATGAGCAGTTCTTC. Using reference TRBV5-1 and TRBJ2-1 for the parts outside the CDR3, the full variable domain is KAGVTQTPRYLIKTRGQQVTLSCSPISGHRSVSWYQQTPGQGLQFLFEYFSETQRNKGNFPGRFSGRQFSNSRSEMNVSTLELGDSALYLCASSLGQGLNEQFFGPGTRLTVL.

The chain carries TRBV5-1 and TRBJ2-5, with 12 positions matching TRBD2. CDR1 and CDR2 from the germline V gene are SGHRS and YFSETQ. This CDR3 spans 15 amino acids. J lost 5 bases, V lost 4 bases, and 6 bases had no gene match. The CDR3 nucleotides read TGCGCCAGCAGCGTGACTAGCGGGAGCTCGGAGACCCAGTACTTC. Protein sequence: CASSVTSGSSETQYF. Drawing the rest from reference TRBV5-1 and TRBJ2-5, the complete variable domain is KAGVTQTPRYLIKTRGQQVTLSCSPISGHRSVSWYQQTPGQGLQFLFEYFSETQRNKGNFPGRFSGRQFSNSRSEMNVSTLELGDSALYLCASSVTSGSSETQYFGPGTRLLVL.

The chain is built from TRBV10-2 and TRBJ1-2; TRBD1 matches at 11 bases. The germline V gene encodes CDR1 WSHSY and CDR2 SAAADI. The CDR3 extends over 15 amino acids. Trimming at V came to 3 bases and at J to 8 bases, leaving 8 bases not matched to a gene. The chain's CDR3 is CASSDPAGQGAGYTF. CDR3 DNA: TGCGCCAGCAGTGATCCCGCAGGACAGGGGGCGGGCTACACCTTC.

In DNA, the CDR3 is TGCGCCAGCAGCCGGGACAGGGGGTCGTCGTACACTGAAGCTTTCTTT. It yields the protein CASSRDRGSSYTEAFF. This chain uses TRBV5-1 with TRBJ1-1, with 11 positions matching TRBD1. The V gene end was trimmed by 4 bases and the J gene end by 3 bases; junction bases not matched to a gene: 8. Germline CDR1 and CDR2: SGHRS and YFSETQ. There are 16 residues in the CDR3.

This chain connects TRBV11-2 to TRBJ2-2; perhaps TRBD1 as D (7 bases). There are 16 residues in the CDR3. The germline V and J ends were trimmed by 5 bases and 7 bases, with 20 bases remaining between them. Germline V lookup: CDR1 SGHAT, CDR2 FQNNGV. CDR3 nucleotide sequence: TGTGCCAGCAGCCCCCTCAGGGGGGAGAAGGGCGGGGAGCTGTTTTTT. Protein: CASSPLRGEKGGELFF.

This chain uses TRBV19 with TRBJ2-7; tentative D call: TRBD1 (5 bases). Trimming removed 7 bases from V and 0 bases from J, with 13 bases in between. Germline CDR1 is LNHDA and CDR2 is SQIVND (reference sequence). The CDR3 length is 14 residues. CDR3 bases: TGTGCCAGTATTTCCGACAGCCCCTCCTACGAGCAGTACTTC. Translating gives CASISDSPSYEQYF. Looking up the rest from reference TRBV19 and TRBJ2-7 gives the full variable domain: DGGITQSPKYLFRKEGQNVTLSCEQNLNHDAMYWYRQDPGQGLRLIYYSQIVNDFQKGDIAEGYSVSREKKESFPLTVTSAQKNPTAFYLCASISDSPSYEQYFGPGTRLTVT.

This clone was counted once. The J gene is TRBJ2-7, the V gene TRBV5-1, with 10 positions matching TRBD2. The CDR3 runs to 14 residues. Germline assignment: CDR1 SGHRS and CDR2 YFSETQ. Trimming cost V 7 bases and J 3 bases; bases outside gene matches: 7. In DNA, the CDR3 is TGCGCCAGCCACCCCGGGACTAGCGTCTACGAGCAGTACTTC. It is translated as CASHPGTSVYEQYF.

Details on this clone: One junction end does not reproduce the germline sequence, and a read error may be involved. V gene TRBV7-7 combines with J gene TRBJ2-2; maybe TRBD1 (6 bases). In germline, CDR1 is SSHAT, CDR2 FNYEAQ (reference sequence). This CDR3 comprises 14 residues. DNA of the CDR3: TGTGCTAGCAGCAGGGACATAAACACCGGGGAGCTGTTTTTT. Translated, it gives CASSRDINTGELFF.

This clone was detected a few times. The chain links TRBV20-1 to TRBJ1-1, with 7 nucleotides matching TRBD1. The germline gives CDR1 DFQATT, CDR2 SNEGSKA (reference sequence). The CDR3 loop spans 11 amino acids. The J segment lost 6 bases and the V segment lost 6 bases, leaving 4 bases of the junction unmatched. As DNA, the CDR3 is TGCAGTGCCCTAGGACAGGCTGAAGCTTTCTTT. Translating gives CSALGQAEAFF.

J is TRBJ2-5 and V is TRBV19; maybe TRBD1 (5 bases). V dropped 3 bases and J dropped 2 bases, with 16 bases sitting between them. CDR1 and CDR2 (germline): LNHDA, SQIVND (reference sequence). This CDR3 comprises 16 residues. DNA of the CDR3: TGTGCCAGTAGTATCGGCCAGGGCACGCCTCAAGAGACCCAGTACTTC. Translation gives CASSIGQGTPQETQYF.

This sequence joins TRBV14 and TRBJ1-1; D ambiguous. Deletions cut 5 bases from V and 2 bases from J, with 12 bases between. This CDR3 contains 14 residues. Germline V gene data show CDR1 as SGHDN and CDR2 as FVKESK. CDR3 nucleotides: TGTGCCAGCAGCTTGGAGTCTCCTAACACTGAAGCTTTCTTT. This encodes CASSLESPNTEAFF.

This clone was detected a few times. The gene calls are TRBV4-3 and TRBJ1-2; D unclear. The CDR3 contains 13 residues. Deletions cut 1 base from V and 6 bases from J, with 9 bases between. Per the germline V gene, CDR1 is LGHNA and CDR2 is YSLEER. CDR3 sequence: CASSQGLRDGYTF. The CDR3 DNA reads TGCGCCAGCAGCCAAGGCCTGCGGGATGGCTACACCTTC.

The CDR3 DNA reads as TGCGCCAGCAGCTTGCCCCAGACTAGCGGGAGGGCCAGTACCGGGGAGCTGTTTTTT. It encodes CASSLPQTSGRASTGELFF. The chain combines TRBV5-1 with TRBJ2-2; TRBD2 agrees at 14 bases. CDR3 length: 19 amino acids. Germline CDR1 and CDR2: SGHRS and YFSETQ. V lost 1 base, J lost 5 bases, and 10 bases stayed unmatched. Variable domain in full (rest from reference TRBV5-1 and TRBJ2-2): KAGVTQTPRYLIKTRGQQVTLSCSPISGHRSVSWYQQTPGQGLQFLFEYFSETQRNKGNFPGRFSGRQFSNSRSEMNVSTLELGDSALYLCASSLPQTSGRASTGELFFGEGSRLTVL.

This sequence joins TRBV5-4 and TRBJ1-2; tentatively, D is TRBD1 (5 bases). CDR1 and CDR2 (germline): SGHNT, YYREEE (reference sequence). With 6 bases removed from V and 2 bases from J, the gap between germline ends came to 11 bases. CDR3 size: 13 residues. CDR3 amino acids: CASTVGQNYGYTF. The CDR3 nucleotides read TGTGCCAGCACCGTAGGACAAAACTATGGCTACACCTTC.

This chain uses TRBV7-8 with TRBJ2-2, with a weak D call TRBD1 (5 bases). Germline V CDR1 and CDR2: SGHVS, FQNEAQ. Trimming pared 5 bases from V and 6 bases from J, leaving 13 bases between. CDR3 length equals 14 residues. CDR3 residues: CASSSYRRAGELFF. CDR3 nucleotides: TGTGCCAGCAGCAGTTACAGGCGCGCCGGGGAGCTGTTTTTT.

The V gene is TRBV7-2, the J gene TRBJ1-5, with 8 positions matching TRBD1. Germline V gene data show CDR1 as SGHTA and CDR2 as FQGNSA. With 5 bases clipped from V and 6 bases from J, the junction kept 9 bases outside the gene matches. The length of the CDR3 is 15 residues. Written as DNA, the CDR3 is TGTGCCAGCAGCCCCGGGACAGGCATCGGTCAGCCCCAGCATTTT. This translates into CASSPGTGIGQPQHF.

V gene TRBV6-4 combines with J gene TRBJ2-1; perhaps TRBD1 as D (6 bases). The CDR3 covers 16 residues. From germline, CDR1 is MRHNA and CDR2 SNTAGT. With 6 bases removed from V and 1 base from J, the gap between germline ends came to 16 bases. This chain's CDR3 is CASSPRGLGSYNEQFF. Here the CDR3 DNA reads TGTGCCAGCAGCCCAAGGGGGTTAGGGTCCTACAATGAGCAGTTCTTC.

V usage is TRBV18 and J usage is TRBJ2-7, with TRBD1 matching 9 bases. The CDR3 loop spans 15 amino acids. V dropped 3 bases and J dropped 5; count of bases not matched to a gene: 8. The germline V gene encodes CDR1 KGHSH and CDR2 LQKENI. The CDR3 loop reads CASSPLGQGSNEQYF. The DNA of the CDR3 is TGTGCCAGCTCACCCCTGGGACAGGGATCCAACGAGCAGTACTTC. Using reference TRBV18 and TRBJ2-7 for the parts outside the CDR3, the full variable domain is NAGVMQNPRHLVRRRGQEARLRCSPMKGHSHVYWYRQLPEEGLKFMVYLQKENIIDESGMPKERFSAEFPKEGPSILRIQQVVRGDSAAYFCASSPLGQGSNEQYFGPGTRLTVT.

Here the CDR3 DNA reads TGTGCCAGCAGCTTCACAGGATCCTCCTACGAGCAGTACTTC. Protein product: CASSFTGSSYEQYF. This chain links TRBV5-6 with TRBJ2-7, with D possibly being TRBD1 (5 bases). Per germline, CDR1 SGHDT and CDR2 YYEEEE. This CDR3 is 14 amino acids long. V lost 2 bases, J lost 0 bases, and 9 bases lay in between.

The V call is TRBV10-3, the J call TRBJ1-1; the D is unclear. The CDR3 is 13 amino acids. From germline, CDR1 is ENHRY and CDR2 SYGVKD. V shed 7 bases and J shed 5 bases, with 14 bases lying between them. The CDR3 reads CAITPFAGTEAFF. DNA of the CDR3: TGTGCCATCACCCCCTTTGCGGGTACTGAAGCTTTCTTT.

The V and J genes are TRBV6-4 and TRBJ1-2; no clear D gene. There are 14 residues in the CDR3. V was cut by 3 bases and J by 6 bases, with 14 bases left in between. The germline V gene has CDR1 MRHNA and CDR2 SNTAGT. DNA of the CDR3: TGTGCCAGCAGTGAATGGCCAAACCCCAATGGCTACACCTTC. Residues: CASSEWPNPNGYTF.

The rearrangement links TRBV28 to TRBJ2-5; 10 nucleotides agree with TRBD2. Germline CDR1 reads MDHEN; CDR2 reads SYDVKM. This CDR3 region has 14 residues. Losses at the gene ends were 6 bases for V and 7 bases for J; bases not matched to a gene: 8. This chain's CDR3 is CASRSSGRTGTQYF. The CDR3 DNA reads as TGTGCCAGCAGGAGTAGCGGGAGGACAGGGACCCAGTACTTC.

This chain joins TRBV29-1 and TRBJ1-1, with TRBD1 matching 9 bases. Germline V gene lookup returns CDR1 SQVTM and CDR2 ANQGSEA. V was clipped by 5 bases and J by 5 bases; unmatched bases: 6. CDR3 length: 13 amino acids. CDR3: CSVSQGAGTEAFF. The CDR3 DNA is TGCAGCGTTTCACAGGGGGCCGGAACTGAAGCTTTCTTT.

This clone was seen a few times. This rearrangement joins TRBV7-8 to TRBJ1-5; 12 positions agree with TRBD1. Germline V gene lookup returns CDR1 SGHVS and CDR2 FQNEAQ. This CDR3 is 16 amino acids long. The J segment lost 7 bases and the V segment lost 4 bases, leaving 8 bases of the junction unmatched. The CDR3 DNA reads TGTGCCAGCAGCTCCTCCGGGACAGGGGGCATGCAGCCCCAGCATTTT. It translates to CASSSSGTGGMQPQHF.

This clone appeared a few times. The chain joins TRBV5-6 to TRBJ1-4; D not certain. The CDR3 is made up of 14 amino acids. Between the trimmed V and J ends, which lost 3 bases and 2 bases, there was a span of 8 bases. CDR1 and CDR2 from the germline V gene are SGHDT and YYEEEE. The CDR3 protein is CASSSRSTNEKLFF. Written as DNA, the CDR3 is TGTGCCAGCAGCTCCAGAAGTACTAATGAAAAACTGTTTTTT.

This chain uses TRBV5-6 with TRBJ2-5; 11 positions agree with TRBD1. Germline CDR1 is SGHDT and CDR2 is YYEEEE. The V gene end was trimmed by 4 bases and the J gene end by 4 bases; junction bases not matched to a gene: 3. The length of the CDR3 is 14 residues. The CDR3 bases are TGTGCCAGCAGCAACGGACAGGGGGCAGAGACCCAGTACTTC. This translates into CASSNGQGAETQYF.

This chain connects TRBV5-1 to TRBJ1-4; D possibly corresponds to TRBD1 (6 bases). Germline-derived CDR1 and CDR2 are SGHRS and YFSETQ. The V and J ends lost 3 bases and 7 bases respectively, with 16 bases between them. CDR3 size: 15 residues. The CDR3 protein is CASSSTRGAGEKLFF. For the CDR3, the DNA is TGCGCCAGCAGCTCAACTCGGGGGGCGGGTGAAAAACTGTTTTTT.

As DNA, the CDR3 is TGTGCCAGCAGCTTGGGATTGACAGTGAACACTGAAGCTTTCTTT. Encoded protein: CASSLGLTVNTEAFF. The chain joins TRBV11-2 to TRBJ1-1; TRBD1 is a possible D gene (5 bases). CDR1 is SGHAT and CDR2 is FQNNGV in the germline V gene. V lost 3 bases, J lost 0 bases, and 11 bases lay in between. The CDR3 extends over 15 amino acids.

This sequence joins TRBV5-1 and TRBJ1-1; a possible D gene is TRBD1 (5 bases). The CDR3 spans 15 residues. Germline CDR1 reads SGHRS; CDR2 reads YFSETQ. V shed 6 bases and J shed 1 base, with 16 bases lying between them. The chain's CDR3 is CASTPRSGENTEAFF. CDR3 nucleotides: TGCGCCAGCACCCCGAGGTCGGGGGAGAACACTGAAGCTTTCTTT.

The chain links TRBV18 to TRBJ2-5, with D possibly TRBD2 on 6 matching bases. V was shortened by 5 bases and J by 0 bases, with 7 bases between the two germline ends. There are 13 residues in the CDR3. CDR1 is KGHSH, CDR2 LQKENI, per germline. The CDR3 DNA sequence: TGTGCCAGCTCAGGGACTGACCAAGAGACCCAGTACTTC. Translation: CASSGTDQETQYF.

Only one count was recorded for this clone. V usage is TRBV5-1 and J usage is TRBJ2-5, with TRBD2 matching over 12 bases. V trimming: 0 bases; J trimming: 9 bases; junction bases outside the gene matches: 12. In germline, CDR1 is SGHRS, CDR2 YFSETQ. The CDR3 totals 17 residues. The CDR3 coding sequence is TGCGCCAGCAGCTTGGGACCGGGGACTAGCGGGTTGGAGGCCCAGTACTTC. Translated: CASSLGPGTSGLEAQYF.